The 24 T cell receptor beta chains below come from one sample, sequenced in a study of blood T cells in healthy people across ages. Using a J-beta primer mix together with a sample-barcoded 5' primer, a second PCR was run for about 6 to 12 cycles. TCRdb re-derived calls from the 5' RACE reads in MiXCR, one entry per CDR3 protein. The sample has some 1 million distinct CDR3 sequences; 35% to 50% are singletons. The sequenced sample consisted of blood. The receptors here all came from a woman between 55 and 75 years old in good health.

This clonotype was recorded at least ten times. The V call is TRBV27, the J call TRBJ2-1, with D hard to call. The CDR3 contains 11 residues. CDR1 and CDR2 (germline): MNHEY, SMNVEV (reference sequence). CDR3 in amino acids: CASGLLNEQFF. CDR3 nucleotides: TGTGCTAGTGGTCTCCTTAATGAGCAGTTCTTC.

The chain is built from TRBV21-1 and TRBJ2-1; TRBD2 is the table's D call and was not checked against the DNA. TRBV21-1 counts as a pseudogene. This CDR3 is built from 18 residues. The CDR3 reads CASSNSAVSGRPYNEQFF. The CDR3 bases are TGTGCCAGCAGCAACTCCGCCGTAAGCGGGAGGCCTTACAATGAGCAGTTCTTC.

In its sample, this clonotype was seen a few times. This rearrangement joins TRBV13 to TRBJ1-1; D not resolved. The V end was cut by 2 bases, the J end by 8 bases, with 9 bases between. The CDR3 covers 12 residues. Germline V CDR1 and CDR2: PRHDT, FYEKMQ (reference sequence). The chain's CDR3 is CASSLKADEAFF. In DNA, the CDR3 is TGTGCCAGCAGCTTAAAGGCAGACGAAGCTTTCTTT.

The chain is built from TRBV2 and TRBJ2-5; maybe TRBD2 (6 bases). The DNA end is a closer match to TRBJ2-7, so the J assignment may be wrong. The V gene's germline CDR1 is SNHLY and CDR2 FYNNEI. The CDR3 is made up of 13 amino acids. CDR3 in amino acids: CASSGQGGYEQYF. DNA of the CDR3: TGTGCCAGCAGCGGTCAGGGAGGCTACGAGCAGTACTTC.

The J gene is TRBJ2-7, the V gene TRBV20-1; no definite D call. V dropped 1 base and J dropped 3 bases, with 13 bases sitting between them. Germline-derived CDR1 and CDR2 are DFQATT and SNEGSKA (reference sequence). The CDR3 totals 14 residues. The DNA of the CDR3 is TGCAGTGCTAGAGTTAGGGATTCGGGCTACGAGCAGTACTTC. It translates to CSARVRDSGYEQYF.

This chain joins TRBV25-1 and TRBJ1-2; a weak D match, TRBD1 (5 bases). The CDR3 is 14 residues long. Trimming took off 4 bases at V and 4 bases at J, with 13 bases between the two ends. Per the germline V gene, CDR1 is MGHDK and CDR2 is SYGVNS. The CDR3 here is CASSGGVETYGYTF. The CDR3 DNA follows: TGTGCCAGCAGTGGAGGGGTGGAGACCTATGGCTACACCTTC.

The rearrangement joins TRBV4-1 to TRBJ2-3, with D hard to call. The V and J ends lost 1 base and 0 bases respectively, with 11 bases between them. The CDR3 has 16 amino acids. CDR1 is MGHRA and CDR2 is YSYEKL in the germline V gene. The DNA of the CDR3 is TGCGCCAGCAGCCAAGGAGTGGGAACCAGCACAGATACGCAGTATTTT. This translates into CASSQGVGTSTDTQYF.

This chain joins TRBV3-1 and TRBJ2-2; 7 nucleotides match TRBD1. This CDR3 is 15 amino acids long. The trim removed 4 bases at V and 8 bases at J, leaving 10 bases unmatched. Germline V CDR1 and CDR2: LGHDT, YNNKEL (reference sequence). This CDR3 reads CASSRSRTGGGELFF. DNA of the CDR3: TGTGCCAGCAGCCGCTCGCGGACAGGTGGGGGGGAGCTGTTTTTT.

This clonotype was seen more than once but under ten times. The chain recombines TRBV4-2 with TRBJ2-3; 13 bases line up with TRBD2. The trim removed 0 bases at V and 2 bases at J, leaving 8 bases unmatched. Germline V gene data show CDR1 as LGHNA and CDR2 as YNFKEQ. This CDR3 has 19 residues. The CDR3 sequence is CASSQDVGTSGIPTDTQYF. The CDR3 DNA follows: TGTGCCAGCAGCCAAGACGTGGGGACTAGCGGGATTCCCACAGATACGCAGTATTTT.

Only a few counts were recorded for this clonotype. The rearrangement uses TRBV4-2 and TRBJ2-6, with 8 bases that match TRBD2. The length of the CDR3 is 18 residues. The germline gives CDR1 LGHNA, CDR2 YNFKEQ. J gave up 1 base and V 1 base, and 6 bases lay outside the gene matches. CDR3 protein: CASSQGVSGGSGANVLTF. For the CDR3, the DNA is TGTGCCAGCAGCCAAGGAGTCTCGGGAGGGTCTGGGGCCAACGTCCTGACTTTC.

The chain employs TRBV15 and TRBJ2-7; 8 bases map to TRBD2. This CDR3 region has 17 residues. Germline V lookup: CDR1 LNHNV, CDR2 YYDKDF (reference sequence). V lost 4 bases to trimming and J lost 1 base; unmatched junction nucleotides: 12. CDR3 DNA sequence: TGTGCCACCAGCACAATCTTCCTAGCGGGTCCTTCCTACGAGCAGTACTTC. It yields the protein CATSTIFLAGPSYEQYF.

This clonotype has only a few counts. In DNA, the CDR3 is TGTGCCAGCAGCTTAGACCCGATCGGGGCTTCGGAGACCCAGTACTTC. The encoded protein is CASSLDPIGASETQYF. V is TRBV11-2 and J is TRBJ2-5; D is perhaps TRBD1 or TRBD2 (5 bases each). Germline loops: CDR1 SGHAT, CDR2 FQNNGV. The CDR3 has 16 amino acids. Trimming took off 0 bases at V and 5 bases at J, with 16 bases between the two ends. Together with reference TRBV11-2 and TRBJ2-5, the CDR3 gives the full variable domain: EAGVAQSPRYKIIEKRQSVAFWCNPISGHATLYWYQQILGQGPKLLIQFQNNGVVDDSQLPKDRFSAERLKGVDSTLKIQPAKLEDSAVYLCASSLDPIGASETQYFGPGTRLLVL.

In the case of this clonotype: A junction end diverges from the germline sequence, so it may reflect a read error. V is TRBV18 and J is TRBJ2-7; no firm D call. The CDR3 is made up of 12 amino acids. CDR1 is KGHSH and CDR2 is LQKENI in the germline V gene. CDR3 sequence (DNA): TGTGCCAGCGCACCTCAGGTGAACGAGCAGTACTTC. Amino acid sequence: CASAPQVNEQYF. Based on the CDR3 plus reference TRBV18 and TRBJ2-7, the full variable domain is NAGVMQNPRHLVRRRGQEARLRCSPMKGHSHVYWYRQLPEEGLKFMVYLQKENIIDESGMPKERFSAEFPKEGPSILRIQQVVRGDSAAYFCASAPQVNEQYFGPGTRLTVT.

The chain joins TRBV9 to TRBJ2-1, with D perhaps TRBD2 (5 bases). Germline values: CDR1 SGDLS, CDR2 YYNGEE. There are 13 residues in the CDR3. Deletions cut 10 bases from V and 6 bases from J, with 17 bases between. Here the CDR3 DNA reads TGTGCCTGCACCCTGCCTACTAGCAATGAGCAGTTCTTC. This codes for CACTLPTSNEQFF.

This clonotype was seen only once. The gene calls are TRBV7-9 and TRBJ1-2; no definite D call. Germline loops: CDR1 SEHNR, CDR2 FQNEAQ (reference sequence). Trimming shortened V by 7 bases and J by 3 bases, and 18 bases separated the two germline ends. This CDR3 contains 15 residues. In DNA form, the CDR3 reads TGTGCCAGCACCCCGACTGATACACTCGACTATGGCTACACCTTC. Translated, it gives CASTPTDTLDYGYTF.

The table lists this clonotype with a count of one. The J gene is TRBJ2-7, the V gene TRBV12-3 or TRBV12-4; 10 nucleotides align to TRBD2. The trim removed 6 bases at V and 7 bases at J, leaving 15 bases unmatched. The CDR3 runs to 16 residues. CDR3 coding DNA: TGTGCCAGCAGGTCTAGCGGGAGCTACTCCTACAATGAGCAGTACTTC. As protein: CASRSSGSYSYNEQYF.

V gene TRBV27 combines with J gene TRBJ2-3, with TRBD1 identical over 8 bases. CDR3 length: 12 residues. CDR1 is MNHEY, CDR2 SMNVEV, per germline (reference sequence). V trimming: 10 bases; J trimming: 6 bases; junction bases outside the gene matches: 6. CDR3 amino acids: CATFDRGDTQYF. CDR3 nucleotide sequence: TGTGCCACCTTCGACAGGGGTGATACGCAGTATTTT.

The gene calls are TRBV12-3 or TRBV12-4 and TRBJ1-1; TRBD1 matches 8 bases. The CDR3 is 15 residues long. Losses at the gene ends were 3 bases for V and 5 bases for J; bases not matched to a gene: 8. In DNA form, the CDR3 reads TGTGCCAGCAGTTTCGGCAGGGGGCTTGGGACTGAAGCTTTCTTT. Its translation: CASSFGRGLGTEAFF.

This clonotype was detected only a few times. The V call is TRBV20-1, the J call TRBJ2-2, with TRBD1 as a possible D gene (5 bases). CDR3 length equals 13 residues. Trimming pared 6 bases from V and 3 bases from J, leaving 11 bases between. Germline CDR1 is DFQATT and CDR2 is SNEGSKA (reference sequence). CDR3 protein: CSAEARDTGELFF. The CDR3 DNA follows: TGCAGTGCCGAAGCCAGGGACACCGGGGAGCTGTTTTTT.

A few counts support this clonotype. The chain employs TRBV7-2 and TRBJ2-5, with D unclear. This CDR3 region has 13 residues. Germline CDR1 SGHTA, CDR2 FQGNSA. Trimming removed 4 bases at V and 1 base at J, with 7 bases between. The CDR3 protein is CASSSRVQETQYF. The CDR3 nucleotides are TGTGCCAGCAGCTCCCGGGTCCAAGAGACCCAGTACTTC.

About this clonotype itself: This may stem from a read error, because a much larger clone lies one nucleotide away. J is TRBJ2-3 and V is TRBV10-3; tentatively, D is TRBD2 (6 bases). With 11 bases removed from V and 4 bases from J, the gap between germline ends came to 25 bases. The germline V gene has CDR1 ENHRY and CDR2 SYGVKD. CDR3 size: 16 residues. CDR3 sequence (DNA): TGTGCCGCCTCGTCGGCGGCGGGATCTAGCGCAGATACGCAGTATTTT. Amino acids: CAASSAAGSSADTQYF.

The V gene is TRBV7-4, the J gene TRBJ2-7; TRBD2 matches at 12 bases. Looked up from germline, CDR1 is SGHVT and CDR2 is SQSDAQ. V shed 8 bases and J 7 bases; nucleotides not matched to a gene: 27. There are 20 residues in the CDR3. As DNA, the CDR3 is TGTGCCAGCGGCTCCAAAGGCCCCCCTAGCGGGAGGGATTCCTACAATGAGCAGTACTTC. This encodes CASGSKGPPSGRDSYNEQYF.

CDR3 sequence: CASSEYGGASYEQYF. DNA of the CDR3: TGTGCCAGCAGTGAATATGGAGGGGCCTCCTACGAGCAGTACTTC. This chain links TRBV25-1 with TRBJ2-7, with TRBD2 as a possible D gene (6 bases). Germline V lookup: CDR1 MGHDK, CDR2 SYGVNS. The germline V and J ends were trimmed by 0 bases and 0 bases, with 9 bases remaining between them. This CDR3 region has 15 residues.

In this sample, this clonotype turned up a few times. V and J are TRBV11-2 and TRBJ2-1, with TRBD2 identical over 10 bases. V lost 2 bases to trimming and J lost 12 bases; unmatched junction nucleotides: 10. The CDR3 is 15 residues long. Germline loops: CDR1 SGHAT, CDR2 FQNNGV. CDR3 region: CASSLPLRLAGAQFF. CDR3 DNA: TGTGCCAGCAGCTTACCCCTTCGGCTAGCGGGAGCGCAGTTCTTC.